This T cell receptor (beta chain) was sequenced for a study of cytomegalovirus exposure and HLA in healthy donors. The PCR used 60 Vbeta and 13 Jbeta primers. Produced via immunoSEQ multiplex PCR; TCRdb's table is partial and in-frame only. The top ten clones hold 10% of a sample with approximately 89,000 clones, approximately 80% of them seen once. V gave up 1 base and J gave up 1 base, with 16 bases separating them. The CDR3 loop spans 17 amino acids. Germline-derived CDR1 and CDR2 are SGHTA and FQGNSA. Sequenced: PBMCs. This sequence was found in a human donor in good health. The chain employs TRBV7-2 and TRBJ1-2; no clear D. CDR3 protein: CASSLGGGRVLNYGYTF. For the CDR3, the DNA is TGTGCCAGCAGCTTAGGCGGTGGAAGAGTGCTTAACTATGGCTACACCTTC.